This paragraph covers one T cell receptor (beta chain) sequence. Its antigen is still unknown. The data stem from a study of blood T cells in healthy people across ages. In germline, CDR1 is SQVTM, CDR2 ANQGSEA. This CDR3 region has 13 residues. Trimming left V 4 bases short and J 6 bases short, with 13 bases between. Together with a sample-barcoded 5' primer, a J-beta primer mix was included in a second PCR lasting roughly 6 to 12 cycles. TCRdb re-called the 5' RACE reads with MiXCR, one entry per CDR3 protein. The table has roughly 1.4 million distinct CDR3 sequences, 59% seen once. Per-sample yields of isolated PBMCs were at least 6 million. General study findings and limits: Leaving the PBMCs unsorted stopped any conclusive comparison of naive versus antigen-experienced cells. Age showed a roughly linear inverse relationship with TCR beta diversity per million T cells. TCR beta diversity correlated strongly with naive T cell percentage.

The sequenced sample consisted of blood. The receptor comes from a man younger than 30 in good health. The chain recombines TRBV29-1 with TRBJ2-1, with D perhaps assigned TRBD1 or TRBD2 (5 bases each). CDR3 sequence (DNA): TGCAGCGTTGCGGGACCCGAAACCAATGAGCAGTTCTTC. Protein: CSVAGPETNEQFF.